The sequence of this T cell receptor beta chain was determined in a study of cytomegalovirus exposure and HLA in healthy donors. Vbeta (60) and Jbeta (13) primers were used in the PCR. Per the original methods: Among the unique TCR beta chains that a later analysis counted, 80 million to 100 million in all, about 10 million were shared. The data were produced by immunoSEQ multiplex PCR, yet TCRdb's version contains in-frame clones alone and is incomplete. V and J calls and clone size are those listed in that table; D and trimming were worked out from the DNA. This table has around 100,000 clones, over 75% appearing once. On this clone itself: As yet, its antigen is unknown.

Study-level results: In a later analysis, the majority of CMV-associated beta chains seemingly showed HLA restriction.

Sequenced material: PBMCs. This TCR came from a man under 40 in good health and CMV-seronegative.

The CDR3 region has the DNA TGTGCCAGCAGTCACAGGGTATGGGAGACCCAGTACTTC. Encoded protein: CASSHRVWETQYF. The chain is built from TRBV6-5 and TRBJ2-5; possibly TRBD1 for D (6 bases). This CDR3 has 13 amino acids. V was clipped by 5 bases and J by 5 bases, with 12 bases between them. CDR1 and CDR2 from the germline V gene are MNHEY and SVGAGI.